A selection of T cell receptor beta chains follows, all from one sample in a study of T cells in Graves' hyperthyroidism and ophthalmopathy. TCRdb reprocessed the multiplex PCR reads with MiXCR, giving one entry per CDR3 protein. The sample has fewer than 650,000 distinct CDR3 sequences, roughly 15% seen once. Sequenced: blood. The receptor source for this set is a woman aged 40 to 50 with Graves' ophthalmopathy. Both conserved end residues are part of each CDR3. The D gene is left open where the match is weak. Rows may omit the clone size; those that give it use once, few, many or a size class.

clone size: many; J gene: TRBJ1-5; V gene: TRBV12-3/TRBV12-4; D gene: TRBD1; CDR3 protein: CASSPGQGQPPKHF; CDR3 DNA: TGTGCCAGCAGCCCGGGACAGGGGCAACCACCAAAGCATTTT
clone size: many; J gene: TRBJ1-1; V gene: TRBV25-1; D gene: NA; CDR3 protein: CASSIGMNTEAFF; CDR3 DNA: TGTGCCAGCAGTATTGGGATGAACACTGAAGCTTTCTTT
clone size: few; J gene: TRBJ1-1; V gene: TRBV28; D gene: NA; CDR3 protein: CASSPIGGDVEAFF; CDR3 DNA: TGTGCCAGCAGTCCTATTGGGGGGGACGTTGAAGCTTTCTTT
clone size: many; J gene: TRBJ1-2; V gene: TRBV6-5; D gene: NA; CDR3 protein: CASSYLPAGTYGYTF; CDR3 DNA: TGTGCCAGCAGTTACCTACCTGCCGGGACCTATGGCTACACCTTC
clone size: many; J gene: TRBJ2-5; V gene: TRBV20-1; D gene: NA; CDR3 protein: CSASGTWRGETQYF; CDR3 DNA: TGCAGTGCTAGCGGGACTTGGAGGGGAGAGACCCAGTACTTC
clone size: many; J gene: TRBJ1-5; V gene: TRBV19; D gene: NA; CDR3 protein: CASSIGGYSNQPQHF; CDR3 DNA: TGTGCCAGTAGTATTGGAGGTTATAGCAATCAGCCCCAGCATTTT
clone size: many; J gene: TRBJ1-1; V gene: TRBV6-5; D gene: TRBD1; CDR3 protein: CATGAGQGDTEAFF; CDR3 DNA: TGTGCCACTGGGGCGGGACAGGGTGACACTGAAGCTTTCTTT
clone size: many; J gene: TRBJ2-5; V gene: TRBV7-9; D gene: TRBD1; CDR3 protein: CASSFVTGAQETQYF; CDR3 DNA: TGTGCCAGCAGCTTCGTGACAGGGGCCCAAGAGACCCAGTACTTC
clone size: many; J gene: TRBJ1-1; V gene: TRBV7-9; D gene: NA; CDR3 protein: CASSRLGGTEAFF; CDR3 DNA: TGTGCTAGCAGCCGATTGGGTGGCACTGAAGCTTTCTTT
clone size: NA; J gene: TRBJ1-1; V gene: TRBV7-2; D gene: NA; CDR3 protein: CASSLSGGGSEAFF; CDR3 DNA: TGTGCCAGCAGCCTCAGCGGTGGGGGCTCCGAAGCTTTCTTT
clone size: many; J gene: TRBJ1-2; V gene: TRBV28; D gene: NA; CDR3 protein: CASSLQLDGSAGYTF; CDR3 DNA: TGTGCCAGCAGTTTACAACTGGACGGATCTGCTGGCTACACCTTC
clone size: few; J gene: TRBJ1-3; V gene: TRBV5-1; D gene: NA; CDR3 protein: CASSLVSEAGNTIYF; CDR3 DNA: TGCGCCAGCAGCTTGGTGTCGGAGGCTGGAAACACCATATATTTT
clone size: many; J gene: TRBJ2-6; V gene: TRBV6-1; D gene: NA; CDR3 protein: CASTDTSGANVLTF; CDR3 DNA: TGTGCCAGCACTGATACCTCTGGGGCCAACGTCCTGACTTTC
clone size: once; J gene: TRBJ2-7; V gene: TRBV6-1; D gene: TRBD1; CDR3 protein: CASSDFGQGYEQYF; CDR3 DNA: TGTGCCAGCAGTGATTTCGGACAGGGGTACGAGCAGTACTTC
clone size: many; J gene: TRBJ1-1; V gene: TRBV2; D gene: NA; CDR3 protein: CASSELGENTEAFF; CDR3 DNA: TGTGCCAGCAGTGAACTGGGCGAGAACACTGAAGCTTTCTTT
clone size: NA; J gene: TRBJ2-5; V gene: TRBV6-1; D gene: NA; CDR3 protein: CASSGWREETQYF; CDR3 DNA: TGTGCCAGCAGTGGTTGGAGGGAGGAGACCCAGTACTTC
clone size: many; J gene: TRBJ2-1; V gene: TRBV25-1; D gene: TRBD1; CDR3 protein: CASSTPHRQGRNNEQFF; CDR3 DNA: TGTGCCAGCAGTACCCCCCACCGACAGGGGAGGAACAATGAGCAGTTCTTC
clone size: many; J gene: TRBJ1-3; V gene: TRBV28; D gene: NA; CDR3 protein: CASSLGPNRHLGNTIYF; CDR3 DNA: TGTGCCAGCAGTTTAGGGCCCAATAGGCACTTGGGAAACACCATATATTTT
clone size: many; J gene: TRBJ2-7; V gene: TRBV12-3/TRBV12-4; D gene: TRBD2; CDR3 protein: CASSPLAGGPGRYEQYF; CDR3 DNA: TGTGCCAGCAGTCCACTAGCGGGAGGGCCGGGAAGGTACGAGCAGTACTTC